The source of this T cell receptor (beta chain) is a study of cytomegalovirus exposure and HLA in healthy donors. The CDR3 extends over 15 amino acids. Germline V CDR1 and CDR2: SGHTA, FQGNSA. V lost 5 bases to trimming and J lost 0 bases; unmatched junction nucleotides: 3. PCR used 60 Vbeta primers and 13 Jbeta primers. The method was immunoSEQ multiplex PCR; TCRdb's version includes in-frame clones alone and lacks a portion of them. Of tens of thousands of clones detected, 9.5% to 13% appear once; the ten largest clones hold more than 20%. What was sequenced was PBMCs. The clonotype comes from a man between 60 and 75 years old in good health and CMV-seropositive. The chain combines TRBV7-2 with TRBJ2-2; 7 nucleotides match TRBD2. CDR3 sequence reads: CASSGGTTNTGELFF. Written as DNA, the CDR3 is TGTGCCAGCAGCGGGGGGACTACGAACACCGGGGAGCTGTTTTTT. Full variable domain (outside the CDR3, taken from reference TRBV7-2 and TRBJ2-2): GAGVSQSPSNKVTEKGKDVELRCDPISGHTALYWYRQSLGQGLEFLIYFQGNSAPDKSGLPSDRFSAERTGGSVSTLTIQRTQQEDSAVYLCASSGGTTNTGELFFGEGSRLTVL.